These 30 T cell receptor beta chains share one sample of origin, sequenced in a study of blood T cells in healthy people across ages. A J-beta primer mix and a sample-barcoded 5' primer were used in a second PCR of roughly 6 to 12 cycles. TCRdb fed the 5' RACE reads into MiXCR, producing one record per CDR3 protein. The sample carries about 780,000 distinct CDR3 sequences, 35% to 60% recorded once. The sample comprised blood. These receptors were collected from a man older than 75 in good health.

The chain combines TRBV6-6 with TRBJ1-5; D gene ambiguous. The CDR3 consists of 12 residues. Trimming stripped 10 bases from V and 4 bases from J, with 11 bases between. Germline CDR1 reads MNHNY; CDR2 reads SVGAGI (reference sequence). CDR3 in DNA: TGTGCCACCACTGACCTTAATCAGCCCCAGCATTTT. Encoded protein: CATTDLNQPQHF.

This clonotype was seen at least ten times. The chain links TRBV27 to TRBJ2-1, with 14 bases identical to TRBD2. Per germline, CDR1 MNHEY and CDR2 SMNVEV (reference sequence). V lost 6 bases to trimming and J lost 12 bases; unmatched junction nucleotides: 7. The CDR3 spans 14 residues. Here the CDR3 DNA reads TGTGCCAGCAGCCCCGGGACTAGCGGGAGTTGGCAGTTCTTC. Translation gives CASSPGTSGSWQFF.

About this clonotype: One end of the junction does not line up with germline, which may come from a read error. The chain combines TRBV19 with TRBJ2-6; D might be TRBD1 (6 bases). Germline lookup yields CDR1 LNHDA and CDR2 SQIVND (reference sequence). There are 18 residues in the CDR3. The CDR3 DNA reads TGTGCCAGTAGTATAGGCGGACAGACGAGGTCTGGGGCCAGCGTCCTGACTTTC. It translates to CASSIGGQTRSGASVLTF.

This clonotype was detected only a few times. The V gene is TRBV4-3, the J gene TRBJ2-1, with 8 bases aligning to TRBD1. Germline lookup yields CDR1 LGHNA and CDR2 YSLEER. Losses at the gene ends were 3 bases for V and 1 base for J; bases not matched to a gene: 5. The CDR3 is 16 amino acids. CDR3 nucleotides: TGCGCCAGCAGCCACATAAACAGGGGGTCCTACAATGAGCAGTTCTTC. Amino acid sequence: CASSHINRGSYNEQFF.

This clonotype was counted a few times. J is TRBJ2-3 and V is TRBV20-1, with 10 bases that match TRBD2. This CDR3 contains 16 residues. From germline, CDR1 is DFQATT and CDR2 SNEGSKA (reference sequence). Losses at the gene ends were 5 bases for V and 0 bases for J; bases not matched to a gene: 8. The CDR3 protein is CSAGYRTSGSTDTQYF. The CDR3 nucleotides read TGCAGTGCTGGATATCGGACTAGCGGAAGCACAGATACGCAGTATTTT.

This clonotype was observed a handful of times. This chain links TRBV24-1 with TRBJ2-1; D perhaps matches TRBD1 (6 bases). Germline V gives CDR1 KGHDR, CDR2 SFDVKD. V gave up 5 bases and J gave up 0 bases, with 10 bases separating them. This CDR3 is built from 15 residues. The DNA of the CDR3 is TGTGCCACCAGTGCCGGACAGAGCTCCTACAATGAGCAGTTCTTC. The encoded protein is CATSAGQSSYNEQFF.

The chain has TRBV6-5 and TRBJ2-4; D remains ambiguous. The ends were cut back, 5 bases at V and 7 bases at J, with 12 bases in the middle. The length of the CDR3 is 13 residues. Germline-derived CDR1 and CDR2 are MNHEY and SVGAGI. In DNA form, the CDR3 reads TGTGCCAGCAGTCCGCCCCCTAGGAACATTCAGTACTTC. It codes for CASSPPPRNIQYF.

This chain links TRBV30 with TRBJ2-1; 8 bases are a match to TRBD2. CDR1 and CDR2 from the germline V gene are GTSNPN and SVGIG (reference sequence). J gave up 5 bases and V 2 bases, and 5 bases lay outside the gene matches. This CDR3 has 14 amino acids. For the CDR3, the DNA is TGTGCCTGGAGTCGGGGGGGCAGGGACAATGAGCAGTTCTTC. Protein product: CAWSRGGRDNEQFF.

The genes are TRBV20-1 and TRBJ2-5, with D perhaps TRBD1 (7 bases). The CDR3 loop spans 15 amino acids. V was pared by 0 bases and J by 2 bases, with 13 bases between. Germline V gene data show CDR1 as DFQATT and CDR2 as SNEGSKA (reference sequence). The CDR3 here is CSARDGRGVQETQYF. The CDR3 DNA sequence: TGCAGTGCTAGAGACGGCAGGGGGGTACAAGAGACCCAGTACTTC.

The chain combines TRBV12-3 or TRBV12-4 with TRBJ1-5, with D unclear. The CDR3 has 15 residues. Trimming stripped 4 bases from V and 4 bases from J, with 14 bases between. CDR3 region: CASSSGPPSNQPQHF. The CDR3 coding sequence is TGTGCCAGCAGTTCGGGCCCTCCGTCTAATCAGCCCCAGCATTTT.

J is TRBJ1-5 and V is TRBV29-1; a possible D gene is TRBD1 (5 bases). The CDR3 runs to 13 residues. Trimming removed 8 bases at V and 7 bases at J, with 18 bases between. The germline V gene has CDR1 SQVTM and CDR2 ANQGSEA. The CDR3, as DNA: TGCAGCCCGGCAAGGGGAAGGTGGCAGCCCCAGCATTTT. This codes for CSPARGRWQPQHF.

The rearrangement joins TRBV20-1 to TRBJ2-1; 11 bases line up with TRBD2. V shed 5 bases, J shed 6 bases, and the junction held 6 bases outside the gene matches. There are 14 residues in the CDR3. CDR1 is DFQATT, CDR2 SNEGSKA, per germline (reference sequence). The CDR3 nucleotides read TGCAGTGCTCAAGGGACTAGCGGCCTCAATGAGCAGTTCTTC. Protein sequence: CSAQGTSGLNEQFF.

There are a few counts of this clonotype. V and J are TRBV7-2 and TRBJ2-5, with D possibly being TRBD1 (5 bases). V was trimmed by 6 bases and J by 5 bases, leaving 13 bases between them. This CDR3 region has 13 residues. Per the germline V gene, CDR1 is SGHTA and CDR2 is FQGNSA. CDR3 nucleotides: TGTGCCAGCAGTGATCAACACAGGGAGACCCAGTACTTC. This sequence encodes CASSDQHRETQYF.

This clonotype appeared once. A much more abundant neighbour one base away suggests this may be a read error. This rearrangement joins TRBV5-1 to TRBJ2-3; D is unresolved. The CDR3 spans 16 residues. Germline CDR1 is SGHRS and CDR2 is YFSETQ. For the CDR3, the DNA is TGCGCCAGCGGCTTGGATGGTGGCGGTAGCACAGATACGCAGTATTTT. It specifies CASGLDGGGSTDTQYF.

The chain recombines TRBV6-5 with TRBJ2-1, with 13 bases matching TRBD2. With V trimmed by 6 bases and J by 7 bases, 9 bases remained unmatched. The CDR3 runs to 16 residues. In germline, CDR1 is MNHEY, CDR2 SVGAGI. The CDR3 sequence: CASSQTSGRSVNEQFF. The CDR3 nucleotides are TGTGCCAGCAGCCAGACTAGCGGGAGGTCGGTGAATGAGCAGTTCTTC.

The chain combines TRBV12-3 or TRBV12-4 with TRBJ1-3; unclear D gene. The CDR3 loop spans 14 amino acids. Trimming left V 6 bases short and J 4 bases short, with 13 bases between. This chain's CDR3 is CASRYNLPGNTIYF. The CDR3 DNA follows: TGTGCCAGCAGATACAACCTCCCAGGAAACACCATATATTTT.

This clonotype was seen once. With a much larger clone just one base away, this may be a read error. CDR3 region: CSARDHSPPRLAGSKPSSYEQYF. In nucleotides, the CDR3 is TGCAGTGCTAGAGATCATAGCCCCCCCCGACTAGCGGGTAGTAAACCGAGCTCCTACGAGCAGTACTTC. The V gene is TRBV20-1, the J gene TRBJ2-7; 10 bases fit TRBD2. The ends lost 0 bases at V and 0 bases at J; junction bases unmatched: 26. From germline, CDR1 is DFQATT and CDR2 SNEGSKA (reference sequence). The CDR3 length is 23 residues.

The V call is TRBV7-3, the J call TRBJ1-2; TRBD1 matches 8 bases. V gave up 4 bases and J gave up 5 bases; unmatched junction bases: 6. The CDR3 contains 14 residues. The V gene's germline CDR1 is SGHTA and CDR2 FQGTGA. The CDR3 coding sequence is TGTGCCAGCAGCTCCACAGGGGGGAGATATGGCTACACCTTC. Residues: CASSSTGGRYGYTF.

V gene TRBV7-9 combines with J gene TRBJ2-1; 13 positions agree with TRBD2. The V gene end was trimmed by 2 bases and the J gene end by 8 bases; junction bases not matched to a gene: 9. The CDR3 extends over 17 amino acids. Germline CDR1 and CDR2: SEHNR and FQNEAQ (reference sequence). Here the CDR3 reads CASSLPRLAGGTHEQFF. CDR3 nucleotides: TGTGCCAGCAGCTTACCAAGACTAGCGGGAGGTACGCATGAGCAGTTCTTC.

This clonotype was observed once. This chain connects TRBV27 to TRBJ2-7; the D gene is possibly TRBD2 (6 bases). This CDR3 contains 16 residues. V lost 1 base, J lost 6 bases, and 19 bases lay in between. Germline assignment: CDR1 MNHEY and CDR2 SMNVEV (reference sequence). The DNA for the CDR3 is TGTGCCAGCAGTTTATTGGTGGGTGGGGGGTTTCGCGAGCAGTACTTC. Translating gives CASSLLVGGGFREQYF.

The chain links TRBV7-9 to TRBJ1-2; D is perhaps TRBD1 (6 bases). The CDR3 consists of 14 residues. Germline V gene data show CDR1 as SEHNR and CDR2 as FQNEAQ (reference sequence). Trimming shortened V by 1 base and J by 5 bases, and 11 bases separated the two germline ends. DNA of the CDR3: TGTGCCAGCAGCTTAGACAGGGACCAATATGGCTACACCTTC. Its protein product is CASSLDRDQYGYTF.

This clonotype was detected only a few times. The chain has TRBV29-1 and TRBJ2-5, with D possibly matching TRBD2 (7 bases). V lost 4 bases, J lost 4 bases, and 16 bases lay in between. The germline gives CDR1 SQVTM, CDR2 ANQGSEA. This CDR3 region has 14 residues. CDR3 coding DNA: TGCAGCGTTGCAAGGGGGAGGGCTGGAGAGACCCAGTACTTC. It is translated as CSVARGRAGETQYF.

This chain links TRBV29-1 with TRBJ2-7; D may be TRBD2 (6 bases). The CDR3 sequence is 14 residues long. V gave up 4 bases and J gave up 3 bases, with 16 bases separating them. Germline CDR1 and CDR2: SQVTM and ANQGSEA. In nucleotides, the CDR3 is TGCAGCGTTGTAATGGTGGGAGGCAGCTACGAGCAGTACTTC. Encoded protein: CSVVMVGGSYEQYF.

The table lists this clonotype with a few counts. The CDR3 bases are TGCAGCGGGGAGCTCCGAGAGGGGTACAATGAGCAGTTCTTC. Amino acid sequence: CSGELREGYNEQFF. The chain has TRBV29-1 and TRBJ2-1; D may correspond to TRBD1 or TRBD2 (5 bases each). The CDR3 totals 14 residues. Germline-derived CDR1 and CDR2 are SQVTM and ANQGSEA. V lost 7 bases, J lost 4 bases, and 17 bases lay in between.

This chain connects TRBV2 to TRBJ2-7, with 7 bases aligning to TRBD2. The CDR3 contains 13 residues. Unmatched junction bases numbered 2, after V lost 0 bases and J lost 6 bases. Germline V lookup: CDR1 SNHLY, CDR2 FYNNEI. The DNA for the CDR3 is TGTGCCAGCAGTGAAGCCACGGGGGGCGAGCAGTACTTC. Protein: CASSEATGGEQYF. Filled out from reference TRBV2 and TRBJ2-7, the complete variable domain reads EPEVTQTPSHQVTQMGQEVILRCVPISNHLYFYWYRQILGQKVEFLVSFYNNEISEKSEIFDDQFSVERPDGSNFTLKIRSTKLEDSAMYFCASSEATGGEQYFGPGTRLTVT.

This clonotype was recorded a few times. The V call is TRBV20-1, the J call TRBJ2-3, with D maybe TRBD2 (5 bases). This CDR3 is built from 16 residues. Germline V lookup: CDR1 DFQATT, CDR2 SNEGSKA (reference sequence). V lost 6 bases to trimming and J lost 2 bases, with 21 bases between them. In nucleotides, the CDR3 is TGCAGTGCCGAGGGTGGTGTCGGAAAACCCACAGATACGCAGTATTTT. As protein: CSAEGGVGKPTDTQYF.

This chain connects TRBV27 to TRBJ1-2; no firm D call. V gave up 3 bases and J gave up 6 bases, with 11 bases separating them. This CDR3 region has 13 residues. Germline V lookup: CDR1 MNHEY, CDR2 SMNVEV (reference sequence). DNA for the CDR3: TGTGCCAGCAGTTTCCCGGGAATGGATGGCTACACCTTC. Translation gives CASSFPGMDGYTF.

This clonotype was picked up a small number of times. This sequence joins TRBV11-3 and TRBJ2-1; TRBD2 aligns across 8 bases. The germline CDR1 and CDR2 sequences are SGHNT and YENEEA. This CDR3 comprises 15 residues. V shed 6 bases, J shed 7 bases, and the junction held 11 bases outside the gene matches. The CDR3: CASSQNLAGYNEQFF. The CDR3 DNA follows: TGTGCCAGCAGTCAGAACCTAGCGGGTTATAATGAGCAGTTCTTC.

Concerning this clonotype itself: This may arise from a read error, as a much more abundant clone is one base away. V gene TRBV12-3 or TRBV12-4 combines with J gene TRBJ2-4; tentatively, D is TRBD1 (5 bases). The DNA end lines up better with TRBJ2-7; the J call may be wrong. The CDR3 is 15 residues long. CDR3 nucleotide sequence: TGTGCCAGCAGTCGGAGACAGACCACACTTTACGAGCAGTACTTC. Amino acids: CASSRRQTTLYEQYF.

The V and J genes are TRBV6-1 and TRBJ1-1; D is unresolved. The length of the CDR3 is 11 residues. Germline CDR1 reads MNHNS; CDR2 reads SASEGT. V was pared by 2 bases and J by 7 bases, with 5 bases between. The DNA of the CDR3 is TGTGCCAGCAGTGAATACAGTGAAGCTTTCTTT. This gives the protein CASSEYSEAFF.